The present TCR beta chain was sequenced within a study of neurological immune-mediated disorders. MiXCR was run by TCRdb on the 5' RACE reads, yielding one entry per CDR3 protein. Of 55,000 to 60,000 distinct CDR3 sequences listed, roughly 3.3% are singletons. The CDR3 sequence is 14 residues long. Trimming removed 0 bases from V and 9 bases from J, with 13 bases in between. Germline V gene data show CDR1 as SGHRS and CDR2 as YFSETQ. The gene calls are TRBV5-1 and TRBJ2-1; D perhaps matches TRBD2 (5 bases). Sequencing used PBMCs. This TCR derives from a woman in her twenties or thirties with multiple sclerosis. CDR3 amino acids: CASSLAIDRGEQFF. The CDR3 nucleotides read TGCGCCAGCAGCTTGGCCATTGACCGGGGTGAGCAGTTCTTC.